The rows below give T cell receptor beta chains drawn from one sample of a study of T cell changes during pregnancy in multiple sclerosis. TCRdb's table, derived via immunoSEQ multiplex PCR, lists solely in-frame clones and lacks some. The sample carries 30,000 or so clones, about 90% recorded once. The sample here was CD4+ T cells from peripheral blood mononuclear cells, taken in the first trimester of pregnancy. The receptor source for this set is a female donor in good health, enrolled as a control in a pregnancy study. Both conserved end residues are part of each CDR3. Fields, in order: clone size, D gene, CDR3 length, V gene, J gene, CDR3 DNA, CDR3 protein. The D gene is left open where the match is weak. The size entry is marked missing in some rows and otherwise reads once, few, many or a size class.

>once|NA|15|TRBV19|TRBJ1-5
TGTGCCAGTAGTATGACAGGCCTATTCAATCAGCCCCAGCATTTT
CASSMTGLFNQPQHF
>once|TRBD2|17|TRBV15|TRBJ2-1
TGTGCCACCAGCAGAGAGGTAGCGGGGGCCCTTTACAATGAGCAGTTCTTC
CATSREVAGALYNEQFF
>NA|TRBD1|15|TRBV7-9|TRBJ1-4
TGTGCCAGCAGCCTAGAGGGGGCCCTCGGGGAAAAACTGTTTTTT
CASSLEGALGEKLFF
>NA|NA|15|TRBV10-3|TRBJ1-2
TGTGCCATCAGGGCCACAGGTCGAGCTAACTATGGCTACACCTTC
CAIRATGRANYGYTF
>NA|NA|14|TRBV6-6|TRBJ1-2
TGTGCCAGCAGTTACTCGGACATCGCTGCTGGCTACACCTTC
CASSYSDIAAGYTF
>NA|TRBD2|17|TRBV9|TRBJ2-1
TGTGCCAGCAGCGCCGGGGGGGGGCCGGGGTCCTACAATGAGCAGTTCTTC
CASSAGGGPGSYNEQFF
>once|TRBD2|16|TRBV30|TRBJ2-3
TGTGCCTGGAGTGTACAGACTAGCGGGGGTACAGATACGCAGTATTTT
CAWSVQTSGGTDTQYF
>NA|NA|12|TRBV19|TRBJ2-1
TGTGCCAGTATACCCAGAGGTGATGAGCAGTTCTTC
CASIPRGDEQFF
>NA|NA|15|TRBV6-5|TRBJ2-4
TGTGCCAGCAGCCCGGACAGTATCGCCAAAAACATTCAGTACTTC
CASSPDSIAKNIQYF
>NA|NA|15|TRBV18|TRBJ2-7
TGTGCCAGCTCACCAGGAACAGGGGGGGCCAACGAGCAGTACTTC
CASSPGTGGANEQYF
>NA|TRBD1|16|TRBV19|TRBJ2-5
TGTGCCAGTAGTATAGAGGCTTGGACAGGGAAAGAGACCCAGTACTTC
CASSIEAWTGKETQYF
>NA|TRBD1|20|TRBV9|TRBJ1-6
TGTGCCAGCAGCGTAGCACCGGGACAGGGATCGGGGTCCTATAATTCACCCCTCCACTTT
CASSVAPGQGSGSYNSPLHF
>NA|NA|14|TRBV29-1|TRBJ2-2
TGCAGCGTTTTACGGACAACGAACACCGGGGAGCTGTTTTTT
CSVLRTTNTGELFF
>NA|NA|15|TRBV5-4|TRBJ2-2
TGTGCCAGCAGCGCCACCGGGGTGGGCACCGGGGAGCTGTTTTTT
CASSATGVGTGELFF
>once|NA|13|TRBV7-2|TRBJ2-7
TGTGCCAGCAGCTTAGCCGACGAGGGCGAGCAGTACTTC
CASSLADEGEQYF
>NA|TRBD2|16|TRBV4-3|TRBJ2-1
TGCGCCAGCAGCCAAGATTGGGTAGCGGGGAGCAATGAGCAGTTCTTC
CASSQDWVAGSNEQFF
>NA|TRBD2|16|TRBV7-6|TRBJ2-3
TGTGCCAGCAGCACACTAGCGGGGGGCTTAGTAGATACGCAGTATTTT
CASSTLAGGLVDTQYF
>NA|TRBD2|14|TRBV9|TRBJ2-5
TGTGCCAGCAGCCCTGGTAGCGGGGTAGAGACCCAGTACTTC
CASSPGSGVETQYF
>NA|TRBD2|16|TRBV11-2|TRBJ2-3
TGTGCCAGCAGTCGACTAGCGGGGGGTATCACAGATACGCAGTATTTT
CASSRLAGGITDTQYF
>NA|TRBD1|15|TRBV19|TRBJ1-5
TGTGCCAGTAGGGTTTCCGGGACAGTGAGTCAGCCCCAGCATTTT
CASRVSGTVSQPQHF
>NA|NA|14|TRBV14|TRBJ2-7
TGTGCCAGCAGCCAGGATACAGGGTACTACGAGCAGTACTTC
CASSQDTGYYEQYF
>few|NA|11|TRBV30|TRBJ1-2
TGTGCCTGGAATCAAAACTATGGCTACACCTTC
CAWNQNYGYTF
>few|TRBD1|16|TRBV7-2|TRBJ2-2
TGTGCCAGCAGCCCCGGGACAGGGGTTAGCACCGGGGAGCTGTTTTTT
CASSPGTGVSTGELFF
>once|NA|16|TRBV19|TRBJ1-4
TGTGCCAGTAGTAGGGAGCACAAAACCAACGCTGAAAAACTGTTTTTT
CASSREHKTNAEKLFF
>NA|TRBD1|15|TRBV4-1|TRBJ1-6
TGCGCCAGCAGTCATACGGACAGGGATCATTCACCCCTCCACTTT
CASSHTDRDHSPLHF
>NA|TRBD1|15|TRBV28|TRBJ1-1
TGTGCCAGCAGCCCCGGGACAGCTTGGAACACTGAAGCTTTCTTT
CASSPGTAWNTEAFF
>NA|NA|14|TRBV27|TRBJ1-5
TGTGCCAGCAGTTTTTACAGGGTGGATCAGCCCCAGCATTTT
CASSFYRVDQPQHF
>once|TRBD1|17|TRBV7-3|TRBJ1-1
TGTGCCAGCAGCCTCGACCCCGGGACAGGGAGATACACTGAAGCTTTCTTT
CASSLDPGTGRYTEAFF
>NA|NA|16|TRBV19|TRBJ1-1
TGTGCCATCTCGCTGGGAACCCAGGGAATGAACACTGAAGCTTTCTTT
CAISLGTQGMNTEAFF
>NA|NA|17|TRBV5-1|TRBJ2-6
TGCGCCAGCAGCTTGAGACAGTCCAACTCTGGGGCCAACGTCCTGACTTTC
CASSLRQSNSGANVLTF
>NA|NA|15|TRBV6-4|TRBJ1-2
TGTGCCAGCAGTGATACAGGGAGTCGGAACTATGGCTACACCTTC
CASSDTGSRNYGYTF
>NA|TRBD1|16|TRBV7-2|TRBJ1-1
TGTGCCAGCAGCTCAGAGAGGGACAGGGAAGACACTGAAGCTTTCTTT
CASSSERDREDTEAFF
>NA|TRBD1|18|TRBV5-1|TRBJ2-2
TGCGCCAGCAGCCTCGGGACAGGGCGCTACCCGAACACCGGGGAGCTGTTTTTT
CASSLGTGRYPNTGELFF
>NA|NA|15|TRBV11-1|TRBJ2-1
TGTGCCAGCAGCTTAGGCGGGGGCGCTTACAATGAGCAGTTCTTC
CASSLGGGAYNEQFF
>NA|NA|11|TRBV11-1|TRBJ1-4
TGTGCCAGCAGTTACACCGGGACTAAGTTTTTT
CASSYTGTKFF
>few|NA|12|TRBV30|TRBJ1-1
TGTGCCTGTAACAGGGCCACCTATGAAGCTTTCTTT
CACNRATYEAFF
>NA|TRBD2|17|TRBV18|TRBJ2-3
TGTGCCACCAAGCCCGGGACTAGCAGATCCTCCACAGATACGCAGTATTTT
CATKPGTSRSSTDTQYF
>NA|NA|15|TRBV19|TRBJ2-3
TGTGCCACCCTAGGCTACGGCCGCGGCACAGATACGCAGTATTTT
CATLGYGRGTDTQYF
>NA|NA|14|TRBV2|TRBJ1-6
TGTGCCAGCAGTGAAGCAGGAGGCGCAGGGGCCCTCCACTTT
CASSEAGGAGALHF
>NA|NA|12|TRBV7-2|TRBJ2-5
TGTGCCAGCAGCTTAGGGAGAGAGACCCAGTACTTC
CASSLGRETQYF
>NA|NA|14|TRBV29-1|TRBJ1-1
TGCAGGCGTTGGTATCTGGGGGGGGACACTGAAGCTTTCTTT
CRRWYLGGDTEAFF
>NA|NA|11|TRBV20-1|TRBJ2-3
TGCAGTGCTAGCCCCAAAGATACGCAGTATTTT
CSASPKDTQYF
>NA|TRBD1|15|TRBV2|TRBJ1-2
TGTGCCAGCAGTGAAGCGTCAGGGGGGTCCTATGGCTACACCTTC
CASSEASGGSYGYTF
>NA|NA|12|TRBV19|TRBJ2-1
TGTGCCAGTAGTATAGATCAGGGTGAGCAGTTCTTC
CASSIDQGEQFF
>NA|TRBD1|15|TRBV7-9|TRBJ2-2
TGTGCCAGCAGCACCTACAGGGGGCGGACCGGGGAGCTGTTTTTT
CASSTYRGRTGELFF
>NA|NA|13|TRBV29-1|TRBJ2-1
TGCAGCGTTCGGGGGAGCTCCTACAATGAGCAGTTCTTC
CSVRGSSYNEQFF
>NA|NA|14|TRBV4-3|TRBJ1-1
TGCGCCAGCAGTGGGCAGCCACTGAACACTGAAGCTTTCTTT
CASSGQPLNTEAFF
>NA|NA|13|TRBV7-9|TRBJ1-2
TGTGCCAGCACCCGAGTTGGGCTGGAAGGCTACACCTTC
CASTRVGLEGYTF
>NA|TRBD2|16|TRBV6-5|TRBJ2-7
TGTGCCAGCAGTTATTCGTCGGGGCGGGGGGTAGATGAGCAGTACTTC
CASSYSSGRGVDEQYF